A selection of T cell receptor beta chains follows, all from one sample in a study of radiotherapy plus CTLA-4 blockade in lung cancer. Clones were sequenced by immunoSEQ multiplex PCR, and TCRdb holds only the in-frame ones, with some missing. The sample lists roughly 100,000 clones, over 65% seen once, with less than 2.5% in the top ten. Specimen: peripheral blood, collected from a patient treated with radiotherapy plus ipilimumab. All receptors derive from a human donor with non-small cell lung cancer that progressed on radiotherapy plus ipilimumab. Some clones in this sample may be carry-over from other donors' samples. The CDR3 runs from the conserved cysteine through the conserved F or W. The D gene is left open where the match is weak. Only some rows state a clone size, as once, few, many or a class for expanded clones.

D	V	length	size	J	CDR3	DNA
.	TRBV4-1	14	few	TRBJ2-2	CASSQAGNTGELFF	TGCGCCAGCAGCCAGGCGGGTAACACCGGGGAGCTGTTTTTT
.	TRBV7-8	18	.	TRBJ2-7	CASSLGPSGGLASYEQYF	TGTGCCAGCAGCTTAGGGCCCTCTGGCGGGTTAGCTTCCTACGAGCAGTACTTC
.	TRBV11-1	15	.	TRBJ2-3	CASSFGPDSTDTQYF	TGTGCCAGCAGCTTCGGACCGGACAGCACAGATACGCAGTATTTT
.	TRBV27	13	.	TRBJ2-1	CASSHGTRNEQFF	TGTGCCAGCAGTCACGGGACACGCAATGAGCAGTTCTTC
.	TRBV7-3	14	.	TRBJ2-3	CASSSQGYTDTQYF	TGTGCCAGCAGTTCTCAGGGGTACACAGATACGCAGTATTTT
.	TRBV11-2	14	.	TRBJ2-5	CASSPRDGPGTQYF	TGTGCCAGCAGCCCCCGGGACGGCCCCGGGACCCAGTACTTC
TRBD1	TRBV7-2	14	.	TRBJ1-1	CASSLDRGDTEAFF	TGTGCCAGCAGCTTAGACAGGGGTGACACTGAAGCTTTCTTT
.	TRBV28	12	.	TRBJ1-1	CASSFGGRKAFF	TGTGCCAGCAGTTTTGGGGGGCGGAAGGCTTTCTTT
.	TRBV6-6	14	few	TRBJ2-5	CASSYSGLQETQYF	TGTGCCAGCAGTTACTCGGGTCTTCAAGAGACCCAGTACTTC
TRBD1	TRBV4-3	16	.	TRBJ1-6	CASSQVGQGYNSPLHF	TGCGCCAGCAGCCAAGTGGGACAGGGATATAATTCACCCCTCCACTTT
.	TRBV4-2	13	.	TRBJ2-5	CASSQGFQETQYF	TGTGCCAGCAGCCAAGGTTTCCAAGAGACCCAGTACTTC
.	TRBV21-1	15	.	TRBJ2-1	CASSSFYRENNEQFF	TGTGCCAGCAGCAGCTTTTACAGGGAAAACAATGAGCAGTTCTTC
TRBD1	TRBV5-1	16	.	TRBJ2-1	CASSLSGTATYNEQFF	TGCGCCAGCAGCTTATCCGGGACAGCGACTTACAATGAGCAGTTCTTC
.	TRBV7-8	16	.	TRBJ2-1	CASSLGNRGYNNEQFF	TGTGCCAGCAGCTTAGGGAACCGGGGTTACAACAATGAGCAGTTCTTC
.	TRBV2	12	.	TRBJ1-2	CASRDQGYGYTF	TGTGCCAGCAGAGATCAAGGCTATGGCTACACCTTC
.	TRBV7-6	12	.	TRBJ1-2	CASSLIGYGYTF	TGTGCCAGCAGCTTAATTGGCTATGGCTACACCTTC
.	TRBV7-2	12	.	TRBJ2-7	CASSQGLYEQYF	TGTGCCAGCAGCCAGGGACTGTACGAGCAGTACTTC
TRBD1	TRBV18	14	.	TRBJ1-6	CASSRTGVNSPLHF	TGTGCCAGCTCACGGACAGGGGTTAATTCACCCCTCCACTTT
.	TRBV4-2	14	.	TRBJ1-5	CASSQDSRGQPQHF	TGTGCCAGCAGCCAAGATAGCAGGGGCCAGCCCCAGCATTTT
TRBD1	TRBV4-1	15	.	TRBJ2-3	CASSQQGVGTDTQYF	TGCGCCAGCAGCCAACAGGGGGTGGGAACGGATACGCAGTATTTT
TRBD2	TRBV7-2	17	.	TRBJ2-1	CASSSRAATSGADEQFF	TGTGCCAGCAGCTCTCGCGCCGCGACTAGCGGGGCGGATGAGCAGTTCTTC